One sample yielded the 18 T cell receptor beta chains listed below, sequenced in a study of blood T cell repertoires in COVID-19. Measured with immunoSEQ multiplex PCR; TCRdb has only the in-frame clones, and not every one. Here the sample spans about 380,000 clones, around 85% being singletons. Sample: peripheral blood. Receptors originate from a woman younger than 30 with acute or convalescent COVID-19.

This clone has a single count. The rearrangement joins TRBV10-3 to TRBJ1-1; D uncertain. The germline gives CDR1 ENHRY, CDR2 SYGVKD. This CDR3 is 14 amino acids long. V shed 2 bases and J shed 1 base, with 8 bases lying between them. CDR3 in amino acids: CAISETTWNTEAFF. CDR3 bases: TGTGCCATCAGTGAGACAACCTGGAACACTGAAGCTTTCTTT.

In regard to this clone: The same CDR3 arises from other DNA sequences in this sample as well. This chain joins TRBV28 and TRBJ2-1, with D uncertain. This CDR3 is 11 amino acids long. Germline V gene sequence: CDR1 MDHEN, CDR2 SYDVKM. The V gene lost 4 bases and the J gene lost 6 bases, with 4 bases spanning the gap. Here the CDR3 DNA reads TGTGCCAGCAGTTCTAGCAATGAGCAGTTCTTC. The encoded protein is CASSSSNEQFF.

The chain joins TRBV4-1 to TRBJ1-4; 7 nucleotides match TRBD1. Germline V CDR1 and CDR2: MGHRA, YSYEKL. After removal of 0 bases from V and 7 bases from J, the junction contained 11 bases not matched to a gene. This CDR3 spans 17 amino acids. The CDR3 reads CASSQDLLQGGSEKLFF. The CDR3 bases are TGCGCCAGCAGCCAAGACCTCCTCCAGGGGGGAAGTGAAAAACTGTTTTTT.

V is TRBV11-2 and J is TRBJ2-2, with a possible D match to TRBD2 (6 bases). The CDR3 runs to 16 residues. CDR1 is SGHAT and CDR2 is FQNNGV in the germline V gene. V shed 0 bases and J shed 6 bases, with 14 bases lying between them. The CDR3 sequence: CASSLDPGSYSGELFF. In DNA, the CDR3 is TGTGCCAGCAGCTTAGATCCCGGGAGTTACTCCGGGGAGCTGTTTTTT.

J is TRBJ2-5 and V is TRBV19; D ambiguous. This CDR3 region has 12 residues. Trimming left V 5 bases short and J 5 bases short, with 9 bases between. CDR1 is LNHDA and CDR2 is SQIVND in the germline V gene (reference sequence). The CDR3 is CASSRSAETQYF. DNA for the CDR3: TGTGCCAGTAGTCGAAGCGCGGAGACCCAGTACTTC.

Written as DNA, the CDR3 is TGTGCCAGCAGCGGACTGGCCCGGTATGGCTACACCTTC. Translated, it gives CASSGLARYGYTF. The chain links TRBV9 to TRBJ1-2; D not resolved. This CDR3 comprises 13 residues. Trimming removed 3 bases from V and 5 bases from J, with 11 bases in between. Germline CDR1 is SGDLS and CDR2 is YYNGEE.

The chain recombines TRBV19 with TRBJ1-4; D not resolved. CDR1 and CDR2 from the germline V gene are LNHDA and SQIVND (reference sequence). V was pared by 5 bases and J by 10 bases, with 20 bases between. The CDR3 loop spans 15 amino acids. The CDR3 is CASSSGRERTGKLFF. CDR3 sequence (DNA): TGTGCCAGTAGTTCCGGACGGGAAAGAACTGGAAAACTGTTTTTT.

The CDR3 here is CASSVEGSSYNSPLHF. The CDR3 DNA reads as TGTGCCAGCAGCGTCGAGGGCAGCTCCTATAATTCACCCCTCCACTTT. The V and J genes are TRBV9 and TRBJ1-6, with D uncertain. The CDR3 totals 16 residues. V was pared by 2 bases and J by 0 bases, with 9 bases between. Germline lookup yields CDR1 SGDLS and CDR2 YYNGEE.

The V gene is TRBV7-2, the J gene TRBJ1-4, with D tentatively TRBD1 (6 bases). The CDR3 extends over 17 amino acids. The V end lost 2 bases, the J end lost 0 bases, and 13 bases lay between the germline ends. Germline CDR1 reads SGHTA; CDR2 reads FQGNSA. Written as DNA, the CDR3 is TGTGCCAGCAGCTTAAAGGGGGGGGCCGCAACTAATGAAAAACTGTTTTTT. It yields the protein CASSLKGGAATNEKLFF.

The chain employs TRBV7-9 and TRBJ1-2, with TRBD1 identical over 9 bases. V dropped 7 bases and J dropped 8; count of bases not matched to a gene: 5. CDR3 length: 12 amino acids. Germline V gives CDR1 SEHNR, CDR2 FQNEAQ (reference sequence). Here the CDR3 reads CASTRTGEGYTF. The CDR3 DNA reads TGTGCCAGCACCCGGACAGGGGAAGGCTACACCTTC.

As for this clone: The sample has other DNA sequences that encode this CDR3 too. The chain has TRBV18 and TRBJ2-7; 7 positions agree with TRBD1. With 5 bases clipped from V and 1 base from J, the junction kept 2 bases outside the gene matches. The germline CDR1 and CDR2 sequences are KGHSH and LQKENI. The CDR3 sequence is 13 residues long. In DNA, the CDR3 is TGTGCCAGCTCATCGGGACAGTCCTACGAGCAGTACTTC. As protein: CASSSGQSYEQYF.

The chain has TRBV12-5 and TRBJ2-3; TRBD1 matches at 7 bases. CDR1 LGHNT and CDR2 FRNRAP come from the germline V gene. Trimming removed 6 bases from V and 0 bases from J; junction bases left unmatched: 6. The CDR3 contains 15 residues. CDR3 nucleotide sequence: TGTGCTAGTGGCAGGACAGGTTCTAGCACAGATACGCAGTATTTT. The encoded protein is CASGRTGSSTDTQYF. Supplemented by reference TRBV12-5 and TRBJ2-3, the full variable domain reads DARVTQTPRHKVTEMGQEVTMRCQPILGHNTVFWYRQTMMQGLELLAYFRNRAPLDDSGMPKDRFSAEMPDATLATLKIQPSEPRDSAVYFCASGRTGSSTDTQYFGPGTRLTVL.

This clone was detected only once. V and J are TRBV27 and TRBJ1-2, with a possible D match to TRBD1 (6 bases). V was trimmed by 6 bases and J by 8 bases, leaving 19 bases between them. The CDR3 length is 14 residues. Germline V lookup: CDR1 MNHEY, CDR2 SMNVEV (reference sequence). The CDR3 region has the DNA TGTGCCAGCAGGGACATCGACAGGAGTGAGGGCTACACCTTC. It yields the protein CASRDIDRSEGYTF.

The J gene is TRBJ2-3, the V gene TRBV25-1; 9 bases are shared with TRBD1. CDR3 length equals 17 residues. The germline V gene encodes CDR1 MGHDK and CDR2 SYGVNS. After removal of 2 bases from V and 3 bases from J, the junction contained 9 bases not matched to a gene. The CDR3 protein is CASSETRTGVRTDTQYF. CDR3 coding DNA: TGTGCCAGCAGTGAAACCCGGACAGGGGTTAGGACAGATACGCAGTATTTT.

This clone has more than one count but fewer than ten. This rearrangement joins TRBV7-9 to TRBJ2-1; D gene ambiguous. Germline values: CDR1 SEHNR, CDR2 FQNEAQ (reference sequence). The ends were cut back, 5 bases at V and 0 bases at J, with 23 bases in the middle. The CDR3 consists of 19 residues. The CDR3 DNA sequence: TGTGCCAGCAGCCCCTCCGTTTCTGGGCGAAGAAGCTCCTACAATGAGCAGTTCTTC. As protein: CASSPSVSGRRSSYNEQFF.

This clone came up a few times. V gene TRBV5-8 combines with J gene TRBJ2-5; D gene uncertain. CDR1 is SGHTS and CDR2 is YDEGEE in the germline V gene. V was clipped by 1 base and J by 4 bases, with 2 bases between them. The CDR3 totals 11 residues. CDR3 loop: CASSLLETQYF. The DNA for the CDR3 is TGTGCCAGCAGCTTGCTAGAGACCCAGTACTTC. Full variable domain (remainder filled in from reference TRBV5-8 and TRBJ2-5): EAGVTQSPTHLIKTRGQQATLRCSPISGHTSVYWYQQALGLGLQFLLWYDEGEERNRGNFPPRFSGRQFPNYSSELNVNALELEDSALYLCASSLLETQYFGPGTRLLVL.

V usage is TRBV19 and J usage is TRBJ2-3; 9 bases agree with TRBD2. From germline, CDR1 is LNHDA and CDR2 SQIVND (reference sequence). CDR3 length equals 14 residues. V lost 8 bases, J lost 1 base, and 4 bases stayed unmatched. DNA for the CDR3: TGTGCCAGTGGTGCGGGGGGGGGCACAGATACGCAGTATTTT. It translates to CASGAGGGTDTQYF. Based on the CDR3 plus reference TRBV19 and TRBJ2-3, the full variable domain is DGGITQSPKYLFRKEGQNVTLSCEQNLNHDAMYWYRQDPGQGLRLIYYSQIVNDFQKGDIAEGYSVSREKKESFPLTVTSAQKNPTAFYLCASGAGGGTDTQYFGPGTRLTVL.

This chain connects TRBV28 to TRBJ1-2; D unclear. This CDR3 comprises 13 residues. Trimming left V 4 bases short and J 4 bases short, with 10 bases between. Germline CDR1 MDHEN, CDR2 SYDVKM. This CDR3 is CASSSSLPYGYTF. As DNA, the CDR3 is TGTGCCAGCAGTTCAAGCTTGCCCTATGGCTACACCTTC.